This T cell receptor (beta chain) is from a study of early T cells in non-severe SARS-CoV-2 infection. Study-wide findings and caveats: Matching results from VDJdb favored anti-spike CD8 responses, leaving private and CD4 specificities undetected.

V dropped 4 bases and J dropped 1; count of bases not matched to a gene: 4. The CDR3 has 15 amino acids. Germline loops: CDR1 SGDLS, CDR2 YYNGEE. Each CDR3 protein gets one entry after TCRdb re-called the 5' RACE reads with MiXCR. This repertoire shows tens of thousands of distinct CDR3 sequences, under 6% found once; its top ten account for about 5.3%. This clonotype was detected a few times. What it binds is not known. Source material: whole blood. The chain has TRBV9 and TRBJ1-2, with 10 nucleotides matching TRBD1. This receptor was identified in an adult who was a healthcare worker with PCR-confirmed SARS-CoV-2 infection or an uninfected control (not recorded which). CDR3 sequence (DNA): TGTGCCAGCAGCCTACGGACAGGGGGTAACTATGGCTACACCTTC. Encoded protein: CASSLRTGGNYGYTF.